Following are 18 T cell receptor beta chains from one sample sequenced in a study of cytomegalovirus exposure and HLA in healthy donors. PCR used 60 Vbeta primers and 13 Jbeta primers. The data were produced by immunoSEQ multiplex PCR, yet TCRdb's version contains in-frame clones alone and is incomplete. Of roughly 120,000 clones listed, 81% were seen once; the top ten hold roughly 2%. What was sequenced was PBMCs. The receptors come from a woman aged 30 to 39 in good health and CMV-seronegative.

The rearrangement joins TRBV19 to TRBJ2-6, with a weak D call TRBD2 (7 bases). The CDR3 extends over 18 amino acids. Germline CDR1 and CDR2: LNHDA and SQIVND (reference sequence). The V end was cut by 6 bases, the J end by 0 bases, with 18 bases between. CDR3 sequence reads: CASSKRGALGSGANVLTF. The CDR3 bases are TGTGCCAGTAGCAAACGGGGGGCGTTGGGCTCTGGGGCCAACGTCCTGACTTTC.

This clone has a single count. The chain links TRBV27 to TRBJ2-7, with D unclear. V was cut by 6 bases and J by 6 bases, with 12 bases left in between. Germline V CDR1 and CDR2: MNHEY, SMNVEV (reference sequence). This CDR3 has 12 residues. The CDR3 DNA is TGTGCCAGCAGCCGTCCTGGCCCCGAGCAGTACTTC. Translated: CASSRPGPEQYF.

This chain connects TRBV2 to TRBJ2-3, with 11 nucleotides matching TRBD2. The CDR3 contains 14 residues. Germline values: CDR1 SNHLY, CDR2 FYNNEI. After removal of 6 bases from V and 6 bases from J, the junction contained 5 bases not matched to a gene. CDR3 bases: TGTGCCAGCAGGGGACTAGCGGTCCTCGATACGCAGTATTTT. Amino acids: CASRGLAVLDTQYF.

The chain recombines TRBV19 with TRBJ2-7; D is uncertain. The V gene's germline CDR1 is LNHDA and CDR2 SQIVND (reference sequence). The CDR3 loop spans 14 amino acids. Trimming cost V 5 bases and J 2 bases, with 13 bases left between them. CDR3 loop: CASSASSATYEQYF. CDR3 sequence (DNA): TGTGCCAGTAGTGCATCAAGTGCTACCTACGAGCAGTACTTC.

The rearrangement joins TRBV10-3 to TRBJ2-3; tentative D call: TRBD1 (6 bases). Germline CDR1 reads ENHRY; CDR2 reads SYGVKD. The CDR3 length is 14 residues. V was trimmed by 4 bases and J by 2 bases, leaving 10 bases between them. CDR3 sequence: CAISVGANTDTQYF. The CDR3 nucleotides are TGTGCCATCAGTGTGGGGGCGAACACAGATACGCAGTATTTT.

This sequence joins TRBV11-2 and TRBJ2-7, with D possibly TRBD2 on 5 matching bases. Germline CDR1 SGHAT, CDR2 FQNNGV. This CDR3 contains 15 residues. The V and J ends lost 6 bases and 7 bases respectively, with 22 bases between them. The CDR3 coding sequence is TGTGCCAGCAGAGAATTCGGACGGGAATTGCTTGAGCAGTACTTC. Protein product: CASREFGRELLEQYF.

A few counts support this clone. The chain recombines TRBV7-9 with TRBJ2-2; 14 nucleotides match TRBD2. This CDR3 region has 16 residues. With V trimmed by 5 bases and J by 6 bases, 5 bases remained unmatched. The germline V gene encodes CDR1 SEHNR and CDR2 FQNEAQ (reference sequence). The CDR3 DNA reads as TGTGCCAGCAGCCCGCCGGGACTAGCGGGAGCCGGGGAGCTGTTTTTT. It yields the protein CASSPPGLAGAGELFF.

The gene calls are TRBV29-1 and TRBJ2-1; 11 bases are a match to TRBD2. V shed 4 bases, J shed 9 bases, and the junction held 5 bases outside the gene matches. CDR1 and CDR2 from the germline V gene are SQVTM and ANQGSEA. This CDR3 spans 13 amino acids. CDR3 bases: TGCAGCGTTGTCCTAGCGGGAGGCGGTGAGCAGTTCTTC. Protein sequence: CSVVLAGGGEQFF.

V usage is TRBV6-5 and J usage is TRBJ2-3, with 7 positions matching TRBD2. The length of the CDR3 is 16 residues. The V gene end was trimmed by 4 bases and the J gene end by 5 bases; junction bases not matched to a gene: 12. From germline, CDR1 is MNHEY and CDR2 SVGAGI. This chain's CDR3 is CASSLGGPGSGDTQYF. CDR3 nucleotide sequence: TGTGCCAGCAGTTTGGGAGGGCCAGGGTCAGGAGATACGCAGTATTTT.

This rearrangement joins TRBV11-2 to TRBJ2-1; 9 bases fit TRBD2. This CDR3 spans 16 amino acids. The V gene end was trimmed by 7 bases and the J gene end by 5 bases; junction bases not matched to a gene: 12. Germline V gives CDR1 SGHAT, CDR2 FQNNGV. CDR3 coding DNA: TGTGCCAGCACCCAGAACCGCATAGCGGGAGACAATGAGCAGTTCTTC. It is translated as CASTQNRIAGDNEQFF.

V is TRBV9 and J is TRBJ1-1, with D tentatively TRBD1 (6 bases). Germline assignment: CDR1 SGDLS and CDR2 YYNGEE. The CDR3 has 12 residues. Trimming removed 4 bases from V and 8 bases from J, with 12 bases in between. CDR3 sequence: CASSSPTGEAFF. In DNA, the CDR3 is TGTGCCAGCAGCTCGCCGACAGGCGAAGCTTTCTTT.

This chain uses TRBV6-4 with TRBJ2-3, with TRBD1 as a possible D gene (6 bases). Per germline, CDR1 MRHNA and CDR2 SNTAGT. V was clipped by 0 bases and J by 0 bases, with 10 bases between them. The length of the CDR3 is 16 residues. CDR3 sequence reads: CASSDSHRASTDTQYF. In DNA, the CDR3 is TGTGCCAGCAGTGACTCCCACAGGGCTAGCACAGATACGCAGTATTTT.

The chain combines TRBV27 with TRBJ1-5, with 11 bases fitting TRBD1. Germline V gene data show CDR1 as MNHEY and CDR2 as SMNVEV (reference sequence). The CDR3 spans 17 residues. Losses at the gene ends were 5 bases for V and 7 bases for J; bases not matched to a gene: 13. In DNA form, the CDR3 reads TGTGCCAGCAGTCCTTCCTCGGACAGGGGGCTCGGACAGCCCCAGCATTTT. Translating gives CASSPSSDRGLGQPQHF.

DNA of the CDR3: TGTGCCAGCATGAGATCCCAGGGGCCTGGAAACACCATATATTTT. Its protein product is CASMRSQGPGNTIYF. V gene TRBV9 combines with J gene TRBJ1-3; perhaps TRBD1 as D (6 bases). The CDR3 covers 15 residues. Germline CDR1 SGDLS, CDR2 YYNGEE. Trimming removed 6 bases from V and 2 bases from J, with 15 bases in between. Filled out from reference TRBV9 and TRBJ1-3, the complete variable domain reads DSGVTQTPKHLITATGQRVTLRCSPRSGDLSVYWYQQSLDQGLQFLIQYYNGEERAKGNILERFSAQQFPDLHSELNLSSLELGDSALYFCASMRSQGPGNTIYFGEGSWLTVV.

The chain carries TRBV20-1 and TRBJ2-7, with no clear D. CDR1 DFQATT and CDR2 SNEGSKA come from the germline V gene (reference sequence). This CDR3 region has 11 residues. CDR3 bases: TGCAGCGTTACAAACAGCTACGAGCAGTACTTC. Translation: CSVTNSYEQYF.

This chain connects TRBV5-1 to TRBJ2-5; 10 bases match TRBD2. Trimming took 3 bases from V and 5 from J; bases not matched to a gene: 16. CDR3 length: 18 amino acids. Germline V gives CDR1 SGHRS, CDR2 YFSETQ. CDR3 nucleotide sequence: TGCGCCAGCAGCTCGGACACTAGCGGGATCGTTGCAGTGGAGACCCAGTACTTC. Its translation: CASSSDTSGIVAVETQYF.

CDR3 residues: CASSSSGEGGEKLFF. CDR3 nucleotides: TGTGCCAGCAGCTCCTCAGGGGAAGGGGGTGAAAAACTGTTTTTT. This rearrangement joins TRBV5-4 to TRBJ1-4, with D possibly matching TRBD1 (6 bases). The V gene lost 3 bases and the J gene lost 7 bases, with 16 bases spanning the gap. CDR1 is SGHNT, CDR2 YYREEE, per germline (reference sequence). The CDR3 covers 15 residues.

The CDR3 loop reads CASSGETGVDAEAFF. The CDR3 nucleotides read TGTGCCAGTAGTGGCGAGACAGGGGTTGACGCTGAAGCTTTCTTT. The rearrangement links TRBV19 to TRBJ1-1; 8 nucleotides align to TRBD1. The length of the CDR3 is 15 residues. V was clipped by 5 bases and J by 6 bases; unmatched bases: 11. Germline V gives CDR1 LNHDA, CDR2 SQIVND (reference sequence).